This T cell receptor (beta chain) was identified during a study of CD8 T cells in Susac syndrome. It was with random hexamers that about 0.45 to 1 ug RNA was reverse transcribed. TCRdb analysed the immunoSEQ multiplex PCR reads with MiXCR anew, one entry per CDR3 protein. The table includes hundreds of thousands of distinct CDR3 sequences, 80% to 95% detected once. The CDR3 covers 12 residues. V was pared by 2 bases and J by 6 bases, with 5 bases between. V and J are TRBV12-3 or TRBV12-4 and TRBJ2-1; D remains ambiguous. The clonotype was recovered from a human donor with multiple sclerosis. What was sequenced was CD4+ T cells from PBMCs. The CDR3 spells CASSLPSNEQFF. CDR3 sequence (DNA): TGTGCCAGCAGTTTACCTAGCAATGAGCAGTTCTTC.